The 32 T cell receptor beta chains in this list originate from one sample, sequenced in a study of blood T cell repertoires in COVID-19. TCRdb keeps only in-frame clones here, not all; method: immunoSEQ multiplex PCR. The data hold 250,000 to 350,000 clones, with about 87% observed a single time. Sequenced material: PBMCs or T cells enriched from blood (not recorded which). These receptors all come from a woman aged 45 to 65 who had recovered from COVID-19.

The chain recombines TRBV3-1 (or the pseudogene TRBV3-2) with TRBJ2-7; D is uncertain. The CDR3 totals 14 residues. Germline loops: CDR1 LGHDT, CDR2 YNNKEL (reference sequence). Trimming took off 4 bases at V and 2 bases at J, with 12 bases between the two ends. The CDR3 DNA reads as TGTGCCAGCAGCCTAAATCCCGGTGCCTACGAGCAGTACTTC. This codes for CASSLNPGAYEQYF.

The chain couples TRBV2 to TRBJ1-6; no clear D. Trimming pared 7 bases from V and 7 bases from J, leaving 8 bases between. Germline CDR1 and CDR2: SNHLY and FYNNEI. The CDR3 is 12 residues long. The CDR3 reads CASTGVNSPLHF. The CDR3 bases are TGTGCCAGCACCGGAGTAAATTCACCCCTCCACTTT.

The V gene is TRBV19, the J gene TRBJ1-4; D unresolved. In germline, CDR1 is LNHDA, CDR2 SQIVND (reference sequence). The V end lost 3 bases, the J end lost 2 bases, and 10 bases lay between the germline ends. CDR3 length: 15 amino acids. CDR3 in amino acids: CASSIARGTNEKLFF. CDR3 nucleotides: TGTGCCAGTAGTATCGCGAGAGGGACTAATGAAAAACTGTTTTTT.

In this sample, this clone turned up once. The V call is TRBV4-3, the J call TRBJ1-2; no clear D gene. Germline CDR1 reads LGHNA; CDR2 reads YSLEER. The CDR3 has 15 residues. V shed 0 bases and J shed 7 bases, with 15 bases lying between them. The CDR3 here is CASSQEVDGGSGYTF. CDR3 coding DNA: TGCGCCAGCAGCCAAGAGGTGGACGGAGGGTCTGGCTACACCTTC.

This rearrangement joins TRBV28 to TRBJ1-2; perhaps TRBD1 as D (5 bases). Germline CDR1 and CDR2: MDHEN and SYDVKM. The CDR3 totals 14 residues. V was trimmed by 7 bases and J by 5 bases, leaving 17 bases between them. The CDR3 DNA is TGTGCCAGCACTCCAAAGGGGAGGGCTTATGGCTACACCTTC. This codes for CASTPKGRAYGYTF.

The chain joins TRBV4-3 to TRBJ2-3; tentative D call: TRBD1 (5 bases). The CDR3 has 15 residues. Trimming removed 4 bases from V and 4 bases from J, with 15 bases in between. Germline-derived CDR1 and CDR2 are LGHNA and YSLEER. CDR3 in DNA: TGCGCCAGCAGCCTTCTTGCGTGGGGCGCAGATACGCAGTATTTT. It codes for CASSLLAWGADTQYF.

This sequence joins TRBV3-1 (or the pseudogene TRBV3-2) and TRBJ1-5, with 7 bases lining up with TRBD1. Germline V CDR1 and CDR2: LGHDT, YNNKEL (reference sequence). CDR3 length: 17 amino acids. Trimming at V came to 1 base and at J to 0 bases, leaving 6 bases not matched to a gene. This CDR3 is CASSQGPTGSSNQPQHF. The CDR3 DNA reads TGTGCCAGCAGCCAAGGACCGACAGGGAGTAGCAATCAGCCCCAGCATTTT.

The chain combines TRBV5-4 with TRBJ1-2; D is unclear. Trimming stripped 3 bases from V and 4 bases from J, with 13 bases between. There are 14 residues in the CDR3. Looked up from germline, CDR1 is SGHNT and CDR2 is YYREEE (reference sequence). CDR3 region: CASSSRTDGYGYTF. The CDR3, as DNA: TGTGCCAGCAGCTCGCGAACCGATGGCTATGGCTACACCTTC. Complete variable domain (other parts from reference TRBV5-4 and TRBJ1-2): ETGVTQSPTHLIKTRGQQVTLRCSSQSGHNTVSWYQQALGQGPQFIFQYYREEENGRGNFPPRFSGLQFPNYSSELNVNALELDDSALYLCASSSRTDGYGYTFGSGTRLTVV.

The rearrangement links TRBV2 to TRBJ1-4; no clear D. The CDR3 extends over 15 amino acids. Trimming removed 4 bases at V and 8 bases at J, with 17 bases between. CDR1 SNHLY and CDR2 FYNNEI come from the germline V gene. DNA for the CDR3: TGTGCCAGCAGTGGGGTAGAGGGTTTCGGGGAAAAACTGTTTTTT. This codes for CASSGVEGFGEKLFF.

This chain uses TRBV2 with TRBJ1-2; TRBD1 agrees at 7 bases. CDR3 length: 13 amino acids. Germline V lookup: CDR1 SNHLY, CDR2 FYNNEI. Trimming took 6 bases from V and 4 from J; bases not matched to a gene: 5. Here the CDR3 reads CASRLGQIYGYTF. CDR3 in DNA: TGTGCCAGCAGACTGGGACAGATCTATGGCTACACCTTC. The full variable domain, rest sourced from reference TRBV2 and TRBJ1-2, is EPEVTQTPSHQVTQMGQEVILRCVPISNHLYFYWYRQILGQKVEFLVSFYNNEISEKSEIFDDQFSVERPDGSNFTLKIRSTKLEDSAMYFCASRLGQIYGYTFGSGTRLTVV.

On this clone itself: Compared with germline, one end of the junction differs, possibly owing to a read error. The chain combines TRBV7-7 with TRBJ2-2, with D unresolved. Germline lookup yields CDR1 SSHAT and CDR2 FNYEAQ (reference sequence). CDR3 length: 16 amino acids. The CDR3: CASSLNPVPNTGELFF. CDR3 DNA sequence: TGTGCTAGCAGCTTAAATCCAGTCCCGAACACCGGGGAGCTGTTTTTT.

This clone occurred a few times. V gene TRBV6-6 combines with J gene TRBJ1-4, with D uncertain. V was shortened by 0 bases and J by 0 bases, with 8 bases between the two germline ends. Germline loops: CDR1 MNHNY, CDR2 SVGAGI (reference sequence). The CDR3 has 16 amino acids. CDR3 DNA: TGTGCCAGCAGTTACTCGGACTTTGCAACTAATGAAAAACTGTTTTTT. Its translation: CASSYSDFATNEKLFF.

The chain carries TRBV19 and TRBJ1-2; D remains ambiguous. Trimming took 10 bases from V and 0 from J, leaving 12 bases between them. Germline CDR1 is LNHDA and CDR2 is SQIVND (reference sequence). CDR3 length: 13 amino acids. CDR3 bases: TGTGCCACTCGGGGTTTGACTAACTATGGCTACACCTTC. It codes for CATRGLTNYGYTF. Based on the CDR3 plus reference TRBV19 and TRBJ1-2, the full variable domain is DGGITQSPKYLFRKEGQNVTLSCEQNLNHDAMYWYRQDPGQGLRLIYYSQIVNDFQKGDIAEGYSVSREKKESFPLTVTSAQKNPTAFYLCATRGLTNYGYTFGSGTRLTVV.

The chain is built from TRBV7-2 and TRBJ2-5; 7 bases match TRBD2. The CDR3 runs to 17 residues. Looked up from germline, CDR1 is SGHTA and CDR2 is FQGNSA. V was pared by 2 bases and J by 4 bases, with 13 bases of the junction left unmatched. The CDR3 here is CASSLRVRTRTGETQYF. CDR3 DNA: TGTGCCAGCAGCTTAAGGGTCCGGACTAGAACGGGAGAGACCCAGTACTTC.

This rearrangement joins TRBV5-1 to TRBJ2-2, with D hard to call. CDR1 SGHRS and CDR2 YFSETQ come from the germline V gene. The germline V and J ends were trimmed by 0 bases and 0 bases, with 6 bases remaining between them. CDR3 length equals 15 residues. CDR3 DNA: TGCGCCAGCAGCTTGGGTTCCGCGAACACCGGGGAGCTGTTTTTT. Residues: CASSLGSANTGELFF.

The V and J genes are TRBV5-1 and TRBJ1-1; D is perhaps TRBD1 (5 bases). This CDR3 has 15 residues. Between the trimmed V and J ends, which lost 4 bases and 1 base, there was a span of 14 bases. The germline gives CDR1 SGHRS, CDR2 YFSETQ. The CDR3 coding sequence is TGCGCCAGCAGCCCCGGGGTCGGGGGGAACACTGAAGCTTTCTTT. It encodes CASSPGVGGNTEAFF.

This chain connects TRBV11-3 to TRBJ2-1; D possibly corresponds to TRBD2 (6 bases). CDR1 SGHNT and CDR2 YENEEA come from the germline V gene. The V and J ends lost 10 bases and 4 bases respectively, with 14 bases between them. CDR3 length equals 13 residues. For the CDR3, the DNA is TGTGCCATCCAACGGAGGGGTTACAATGAGCAGTTCTTC. Its translation: CAIQRRGYNEQFF.

This clone has only one observation. This chain links TRBV7-3 with TRBJ2-5; TRBD2 agrees at 9 bases. CDR1 SGHTA and CDR2 FQGTGA come from the germline V gene. There are 16 residues in the CDR3. J lost 7 bases, V lost 1 base, and 10 bases had no gene match. DNA for the CDR3: TGTGCCAGCAGCTTAAATAGCGGGGGCTCCGTGGGGACCCAGTACTTC. This sequence encodes CASSLNSGGSVGTQYF.

V is TRBV6-1 and J is TRBJ1-1; 7 positions agree with TRBD1. V dropped 1 base and J dropped 3; count of bases not matched to a gene: 14. This CDR3 region has 18 residues. Germline values: CDR1 MNHNS, CDR2 SASEGT. The DNA for the CDR3 is TGTGCCAGCAGTGAAGAGGTGAGGACAGGAATTTGGCACACTGAAGCTTTCTTT. Translation: CASSEEVRTGIWHTEAFF.

The table lists this clone with a few counts. The J gene is TRBJ2-4, the V gene TRBV11-2, with 8 bases fitting TRBD1. Germline trimming cut 5 bases from V and 7 bases from J; bases unmatched to any gene: 7. Germline V lookup: CDR1 SGHAT, CDR2 FQNNGV. This CDR3 contains 14 residues. Written as DNA, the CDR3 is TGTGCCAGCAGCGCGACAACAGGGGGTAACATTCAGTACTTC. Encoded protein: CASSATTGGNIQYF.

This sequence joins TRBV5-4 and TRBJ1-2; tentatively, D is TRBD1 (6 bases). The germline CDR1 and CDR2 sequences are SGHNT and YYREEE (reference sequence). Deletions cut 4 bases from V and 3 bases from J, with 19 bases between. The CDR3 covers 16 residues. In DNA, the CDR3 is TGTGCCAGCAGCCTAGGGGGACCAACGGGCTACTATGGCTACACCTTC. Protein product: CASSLGGPTGYYGYTF.

This clone has only one observation. The chain couples TRBV28 to TRBJ1-1, with a tentative D call TRBD1 (6 bases). Germline CDR1 and CDR2: MDHEN and SYDVKM. The CDR3 loop spans 14 amino acids. The ends were cut back, 5 bases at V and 2 bases at J, with 12 bases in the middle. This CDR3 is CASSPAGANTEAFF. In DNA form, the CDR3 reads TGTGCCAGCAGTCCCGCGGGGGCTAACACTGAAGCTTTCTTT.

This clone has a single count. The genes are TRBV18 and TRBJ2-1; D might be TRBD1 (5 bases). Germline lookup yields CDR1 KGHSH and CDR2 LQKENI. V dropped 3 bases and J dropped 7 bases, with 16 bases sitting between them. The CDR3 runs 15 residues. CDR3 bases: TGTGCCAGCTCACCGGCAGGGAAGGATGGAAATGAGCAGTTCTTC. It translates to CASSPAGKDGNEQFF.

This clone appeared once. This chain links TRBV19 with TRBJ1-5; D is undetermined. The CDR3 runs to 14 residues. V lost 5 bases and J lost 0, with 8 bases in between. In germline, CDR1 is LNHDA, CDR2 SQIVND (reference sequence). The CDR3 protein is CASSAGHSNQPQHF. The CDR3 DNA is TGTGCCAGTAGTGCGGGCCATAGCAATCAGCCCCAGCATTTT.

The rearrangement uses TRBV6-5 and TRBJ1-1, with TRBD1 matching over 9 bases. Germline values: CDR1 MNHEY, CDR2 SVGAGI. The CDR3 is 11 residues long. Trimming at V came to 4 bases and at J to 10 bases, leaving 1 base not matched to a gene. CDR3 coding DNA: TGTGCCAGCAGTTTGACAGGGGGAGCTTTCTTT. This codes for CASSLTGGAFF.

This chain's CDR3 is CASSLTGKSYNEQFF. CDR3 in DNA: TGTGCCAGTAGTCTGACAGGAAAATCCTACAATGAGCAGTTCTTC. The chain employs TRBV19 and TRBJ2-1; tentative D call: TRBD1 (6 bases). The V gene lost 5 bases and the J gene lost 1 base, with 12 bases spanning the gap. The CDR3 is 15 residues long. Germline V gives CDR1 LNHDA, CDR2 SQIVND (reference sequence).

The chain joins TRBV6-5 to TRBJ2-6; maybe TRBD2 (6 bases). The CDR3 contains 15 residues. Germline lookup yields CDR1 MNHEY and CDR2 SVGAGI. V was shortened by 6 bases and J by 4 bases, with 13 bases between the two germline ends. The CDR3 DNA reads TGTGCCAGCAGGTCGCTAGCGTCCGGGGCCAACGTCCTGACTTTC. Encoded protein: CASRSLASGANVLTF.

CDR3 protein: CASESFQETQYF. CDR3 coding DNA: TGTGCCAGCGAGTCTTTCCAAGAGACCCAGTACTTC. The chain uses TRBV3-1 (or the pseudogene TRBV3-2) and TRBJ2-5; unclear D gene. The germline V gene encodes CDR1 LGHDT and CDR2 YNNKEL (reference sequence). V lost 8 bases, J lost 1 base, and 8 bases lay in between. This CDR3 contains 12 residues.

This rearrangement joins TRBV6-2 or TRBV6-3 to TRBJ2-1; D gene uncertain. Deletions cut 2 bases from V and 0 bases from J, with 5 bases between. Germline CDR1 reads MNHEY; CDR2 reads SVGEGT. This CDR3 spans 14 amino acids. The CDR3 protein is CASSYEDSYNEQFF. For the CDR3, the DNA is TGTGCCAGCAGTTACGAGGACTCCTACAATGAGCAGTTCTTC.

This clone was recorded only once. The genes are TRBV4-1 and TRBJ2-3; tentative D call: TRBD1 (6 bases). The V gene lost 0 bases and the J gene lost 9 bases, with 22 bases spanning the gap. Germline assignment: CDR1 MGHRA and CDR2 YSYEKL. The CDR3 has 17 amino acids. The CDR3 loop reads CASSQEGARLSPGTQYF. The CDR3, as DNA: TGCGCCAGCAGCCAAGAGGGGGCTAGACTCTCCCCAGGCACGCAGTATTTT.

The chain combines TRBV7-9 with TRBJ1-1, with TRBD1 matching 8 bases. CDR1 is SEHNR, CDR2 FQNEAQ, per germline (reference sequence). The CDR3 has 14 amino acids. Losses at the gene ends were 8 bases for V and 1 base for J; bases not matched to a gene: 6. For the CDR3, the DNA is TGTGCCAGCGTAAAACAGGGGGAGAACACTGAAGCTTTCTTT. As protein: CASVKQGENTEAFF.

The J gene is TRBJ1-6, the V gene TRBV28; D remains unclear. The CDR3 is made up of 13 amino acids. CDR1 and CDR2 from the germline V gene are MDHEN and SYDVKM. The germline V and J ends were trimmed by 5 bases and 14 bases, with 16 bases remaining between them. This CDR3 is CASSPRNLRALHF. The CDR3 DNA follows: TGTGCCAGCAGTCCTCGGAATTTGAGGGCCCTCCACTTT.